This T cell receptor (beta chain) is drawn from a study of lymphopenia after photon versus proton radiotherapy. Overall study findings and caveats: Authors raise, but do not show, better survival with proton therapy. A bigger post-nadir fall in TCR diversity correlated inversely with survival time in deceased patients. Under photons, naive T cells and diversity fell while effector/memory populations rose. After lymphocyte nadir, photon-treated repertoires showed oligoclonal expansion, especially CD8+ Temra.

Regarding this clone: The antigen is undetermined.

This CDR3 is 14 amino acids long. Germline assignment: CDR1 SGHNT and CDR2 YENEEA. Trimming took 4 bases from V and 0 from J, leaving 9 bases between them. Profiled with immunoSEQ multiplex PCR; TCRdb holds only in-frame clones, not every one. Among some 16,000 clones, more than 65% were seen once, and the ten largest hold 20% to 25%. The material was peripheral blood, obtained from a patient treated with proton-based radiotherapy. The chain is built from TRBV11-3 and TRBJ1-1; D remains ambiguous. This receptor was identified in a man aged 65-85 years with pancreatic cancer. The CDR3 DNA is TGTGCCAGCAGCTCAGACGTACTGAACACTGAAGCTTTCTTT. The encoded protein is CASSSDVLNTEAFF.